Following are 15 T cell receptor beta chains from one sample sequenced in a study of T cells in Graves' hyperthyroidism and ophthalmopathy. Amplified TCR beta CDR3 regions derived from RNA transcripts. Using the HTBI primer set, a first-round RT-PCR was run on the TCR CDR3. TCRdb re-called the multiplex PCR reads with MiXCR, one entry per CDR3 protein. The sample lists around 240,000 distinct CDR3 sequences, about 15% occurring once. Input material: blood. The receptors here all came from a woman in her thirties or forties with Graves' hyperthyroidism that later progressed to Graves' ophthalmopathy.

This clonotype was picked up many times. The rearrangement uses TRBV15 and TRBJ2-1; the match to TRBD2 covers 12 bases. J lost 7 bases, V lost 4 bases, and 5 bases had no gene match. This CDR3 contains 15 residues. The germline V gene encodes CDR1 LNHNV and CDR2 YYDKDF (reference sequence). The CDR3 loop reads CATSKTSGSPNEQFF. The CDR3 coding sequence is TGTGCCACCAGCAAGACTAGCGGGAGCCCGAATGAGCAGTTCTTC. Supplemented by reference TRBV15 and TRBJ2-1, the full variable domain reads DAMVIQNPRYQVTQFGKPVTLSCSQTLNHNVMYWYQQKSSQAPKLLFHYYDKDFNNEADTPDNFQSRRPNTSFCFLDIRSPGLGDTAMYLCATSKTSGSPNEQFFGPGTRLTVL.

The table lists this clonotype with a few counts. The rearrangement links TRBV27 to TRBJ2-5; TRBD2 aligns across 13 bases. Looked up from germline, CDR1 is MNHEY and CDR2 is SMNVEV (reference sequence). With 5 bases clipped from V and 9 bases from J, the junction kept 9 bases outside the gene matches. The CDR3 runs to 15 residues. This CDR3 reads CASSLLAGGRLAQYF. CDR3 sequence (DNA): TGTGCCAGCAGTCTACTAGCGGGAGGGCGGTTGGCCCAGTACTTC.

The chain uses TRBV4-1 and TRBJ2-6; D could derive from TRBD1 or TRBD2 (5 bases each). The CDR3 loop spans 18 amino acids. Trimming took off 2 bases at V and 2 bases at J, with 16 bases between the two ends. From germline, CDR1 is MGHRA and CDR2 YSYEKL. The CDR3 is CASSQRGTGSPGANVLTF. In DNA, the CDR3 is TGCGCCAGCAGCCAACGAGGGACGGGGTCCCCTGGGGCCAACGTCCTGACTTTC.

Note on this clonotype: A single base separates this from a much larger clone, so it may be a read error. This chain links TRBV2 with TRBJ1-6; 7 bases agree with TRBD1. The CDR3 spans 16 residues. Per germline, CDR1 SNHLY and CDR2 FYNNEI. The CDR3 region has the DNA TGTGCCAGCAGTGAGAGGGACAGCAGAAGAAATTCATCCCTCCACTTT. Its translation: CASSERDSRRNSSLHF.

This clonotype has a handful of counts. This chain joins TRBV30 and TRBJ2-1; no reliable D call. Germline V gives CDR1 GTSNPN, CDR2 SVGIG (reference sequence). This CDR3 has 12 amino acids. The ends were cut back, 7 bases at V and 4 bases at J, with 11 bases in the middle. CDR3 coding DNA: TGTGCCTTCCTGACTCGTTACAATGAGCAGTTCTTC. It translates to CAFLTRYNEQFF.

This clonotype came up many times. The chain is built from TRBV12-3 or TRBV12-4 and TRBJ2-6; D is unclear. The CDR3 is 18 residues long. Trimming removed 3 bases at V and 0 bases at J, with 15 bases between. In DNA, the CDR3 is TGTGCCAGCAGTTTCTTGCCAGGATCGAACTCTGGGGCCAACGTCCTGACTTTC. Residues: CASSFLPGSNSGANVLTF.

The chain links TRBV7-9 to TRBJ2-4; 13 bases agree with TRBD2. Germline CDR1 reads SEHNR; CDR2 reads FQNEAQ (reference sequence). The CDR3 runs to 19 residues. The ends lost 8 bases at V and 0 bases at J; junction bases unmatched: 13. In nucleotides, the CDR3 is TGTGCCAGCTCAGTCCTGACTAGCGGGAGGTGGGGAGCCAAAAACATTCAGTACTTC. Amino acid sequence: CASSVLTSGRWGAKNIQYF.

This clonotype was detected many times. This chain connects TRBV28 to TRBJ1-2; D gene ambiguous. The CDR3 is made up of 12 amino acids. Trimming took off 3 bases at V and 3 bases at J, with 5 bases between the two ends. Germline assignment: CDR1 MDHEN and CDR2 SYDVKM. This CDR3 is CASSFPDYGYTF. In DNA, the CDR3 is TGTGCCAGCAGTTTTCCAGACTATGGCTACACCTTC.

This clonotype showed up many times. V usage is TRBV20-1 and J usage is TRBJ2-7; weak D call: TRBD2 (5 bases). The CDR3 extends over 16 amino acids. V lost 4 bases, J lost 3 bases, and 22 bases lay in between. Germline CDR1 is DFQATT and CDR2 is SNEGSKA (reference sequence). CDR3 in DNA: TGCAGTGCTACAGGCCGTTGGAGGAAAAGTCTCTACGAGCAGTACTTC. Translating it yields CSATGRWRKSLYEQYF.

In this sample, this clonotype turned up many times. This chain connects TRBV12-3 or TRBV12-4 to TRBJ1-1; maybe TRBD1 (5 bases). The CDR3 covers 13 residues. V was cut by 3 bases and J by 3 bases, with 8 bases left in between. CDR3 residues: CASSLMGDTEAFF. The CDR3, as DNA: TGTGCCAGCAGTTTGATGGGGGACACTGAAGCTTTCTTT.

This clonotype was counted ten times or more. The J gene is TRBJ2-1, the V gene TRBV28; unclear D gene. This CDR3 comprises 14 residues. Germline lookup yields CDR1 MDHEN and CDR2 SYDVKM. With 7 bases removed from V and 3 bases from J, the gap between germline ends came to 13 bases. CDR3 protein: CASTQWPFYNEQFF. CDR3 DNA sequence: TGTGCCAGCACTCAGTGGCCCTTCTACAATGAGCAGTTCTTC.

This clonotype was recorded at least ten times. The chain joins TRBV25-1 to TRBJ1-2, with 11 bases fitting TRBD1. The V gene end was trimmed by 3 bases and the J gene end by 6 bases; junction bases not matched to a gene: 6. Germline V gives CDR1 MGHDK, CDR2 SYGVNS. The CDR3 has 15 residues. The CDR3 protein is CASSDTRDRGDGYTF. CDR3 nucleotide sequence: TGTGCCAGCAGTGACACCCGGGACAGGGGGGATGGCTACACCTTC.

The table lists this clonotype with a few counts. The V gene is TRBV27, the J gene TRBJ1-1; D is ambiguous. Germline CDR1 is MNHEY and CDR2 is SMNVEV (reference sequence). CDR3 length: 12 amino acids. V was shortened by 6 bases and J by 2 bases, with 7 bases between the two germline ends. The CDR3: CASSGGNTEAFF. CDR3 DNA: TGTGCCAGCAGCGGTGGTAACACTGAAGCTTTCTTT.

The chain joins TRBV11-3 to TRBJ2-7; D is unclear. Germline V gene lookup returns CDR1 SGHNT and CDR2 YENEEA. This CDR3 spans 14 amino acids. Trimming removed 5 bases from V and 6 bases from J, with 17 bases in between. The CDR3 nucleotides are TGTGCCAGCAGCCCAAGAAGGGTAGAGTCCGAGCAGTACTTC. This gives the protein CASSPRRVESEQYF.

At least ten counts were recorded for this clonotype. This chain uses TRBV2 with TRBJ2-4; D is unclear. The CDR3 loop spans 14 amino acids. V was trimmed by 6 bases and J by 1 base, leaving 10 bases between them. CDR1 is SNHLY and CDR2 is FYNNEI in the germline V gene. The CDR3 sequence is CASSVYGAKNIQYF. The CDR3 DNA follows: TGTGCCAGCAGCGTCTATGGGGCCAAAAACATTCAGTACTTC.